Listed below are T cell receptor beta chains from one sample, sequenced in a study of shared clonotypes between healthy human individuals. The data were produced by immunoSEQ multiplex PCR, yet TCRdb's version contains in-frame clones alone and is incomplete. The sample includes over 850,000 clones, about 84% of them seen just once. Sequencing was done on a sample of memory CD4+ T cells from PBMCs. The receptors were gathered from a young man in good health. Some clones in this sample may be carry-over from other donors' samples. CDR3s include the opening cysteine and the closing phenylalanine or tryptophan. The D gene is left open where the match is weak.

j_call | v_call | d_call | cdr3_aa
TRBJ2-2 | TRBV28 | . | CASSLLGGDTGELFF
TRBJ1-2 | TRBV29-1 | TRBD1 | CSVEEQPGQTFYGYTF
TRBJ2-5 | TRBV28 | . | CASSSAGTSGETQYF
TRBJ1-1 | TRBV4-2 | . | CASSQPGGGTEAFF
TRBJ1-1 | TRBV27 | . | CASGGVTEAFF
TRBJ1-2 | TRBV5-4 | . | CASVPGLGAGNYGYTF
TRBJ1-5 | TRBV28 | . | CASSLAGSLGQPQHF
TRBJ1-3 | TRBV28 | TRBD1 | CASRTGGVGNTIYF
TRBJ2-3 | TRBV7-9 | . | CASSPRNTDFTDTQYF
TRBJ2-7 | TRBV2 | TRBD2 | CASSRLAGSYEQYF